Reported below is one TCR beta chain. Time point of the sample: patch test 2, 6 weeks after DPC sensitization. Regarding treatment: therapeutic diphenylcyclopropenone sensitization with weekly scalp DPC. Every donor had alopecia and was 18 to 70 years old; all were suitable for DPC. TCRdb passed the RACE reads through MiXCR, listing each CDR3 protein once. The data contain some 350,000 distinct CDR3 sequences, about 6.3% of them seen just once; the ten biggest clones take up about 6%. Trimming removed 0 bases at V and 4 bases at J, with 9 bases between. CDR3 size: 13 residues. Germline-derived CDR1 and CDR2 are DFQATT and SNEGSKA (reference sequence). This sample is part of a study of human T cells and chemical hapten exposure.

The chain is built from TRBV20-1 and TRBJ1-2; unclear D gene. The TCR comes from a woman younger than 30 with alopecia areata. Some clones in this sample may be carry-over from other donors' samples. This material consisted of whole blood, taken in connection with sensitization to the hapten diphenylcyclopropenone (DPC). The CDR3 bases are TGCAGTGCTAGAGATGGCGGGCCCTATGGCTACACCTTC. Translation gives CSARDGGPYGYTF.